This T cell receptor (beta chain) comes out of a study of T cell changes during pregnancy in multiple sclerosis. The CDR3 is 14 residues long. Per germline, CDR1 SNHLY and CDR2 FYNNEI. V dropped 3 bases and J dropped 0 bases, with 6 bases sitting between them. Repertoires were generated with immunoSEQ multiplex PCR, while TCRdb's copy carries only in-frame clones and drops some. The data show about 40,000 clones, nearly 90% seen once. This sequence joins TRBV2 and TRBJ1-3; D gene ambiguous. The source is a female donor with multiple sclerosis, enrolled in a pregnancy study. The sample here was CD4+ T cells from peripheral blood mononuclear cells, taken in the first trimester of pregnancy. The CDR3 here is CASSEGSSGNTIYF. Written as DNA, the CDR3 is TGTGCCAGCAGTGAGGGCAGCTCTGGAAACACCATATATTTT.